This passage covers 30 T cell receptor beta chains from one sample sequenced in a study of T cell responses to AZD1222 COVID-19 vaccine. The protocol was immunoSEQ multiplex PCR, while the TCRdb copy is restricted to in-frame clones and leaves out a portion. This sample has 95,000 to 150,000 clones, with around 89% found just once. The specimen comprised peripheral blood, sampled on day 0 of AZD1222 vaccination. The receptors shown here come from an adult in good health.

V gene TRBV12-3 or TRBV12-4 combines with J gene TRBJ2-1; D gene uncertain. CDR3 length: 11 amino acids. V was trimmed by 4 bases and J by 6 bases, leaving 4 bases between them. The CDR3 is CASSWVNEQFF. CDR3 sequence (DNA): TGTGCCAGCAGTTGGGTCAATGAGCAGTTCTTC.

The rearrangement uses TRBV12-2 and TRBJ2-2; TRBD2 reflects the table's D call only, with no check against the DNA. TRBV12-2 is recorded as a pseudogene. The CDR3 loop spans 14 amino acids. The CDR3 nucleotides are TGTGCAAGTCGCTCCGACTGTTCTACCGGGGAGCTGTTTTTT. This translates into CASRSDCSTGELFF.

The V gene is TRBV30, the J gene TRBJ1-1, with D unclear. Germline assignment: CDR1 GTSNPN and CDR2 SVGIG (reference sequence). The CDR3 has 12 residues. V lost 3 bases and J 6 bases, leaving 11 bases between the germline ends. CDR3 nucleotide sequence: TGTGCCTGGAGCTTAACTGTGGCTGAAGCTTTCTTT. Its protein is CAWSLTVAEAFF. Full variable domain (missing parts from reference TRBV30 and TRBJ1-1): SQTIHQWPATLVQPVGSPLSLECTVEGTSNPNLYWYRQAAGRGLQLLFYSVGIGQISSEVPQNLSASRPQDRQFILSSKKLLLSDSGFYLCAWSLTVAEAFFGQGTRLTVV.

This chain uses TRBV6-5 with TRBJ1-4; D not resolved. CDR1 and CDR2 from the germline V gene are MNHEY and SVGAGI. The CDR3 extends over 15 amino acids. Deletions cut 5 bases from V and 8 bases from J, with 18 bases between. This chain's CDR3 is CASSHNGEAREKLFF. The CDR3 DNA reads TGTGCCAGCAGTCACAACGGGGAGGCGAGGGAAAAACTGTTTTTT.

The CDR3 loop is CASTRSTGDVSNQPQHF. In DNA, the CDR3 is TGTGCCAGTACCCGGTCGACAGGGGACGTAAGCAATCAGCCCCAGCATTTT. V usage is TRBV19 and J usage is TRBJ1-5, with 8 bases fitting TRBD1. This CDR3 spans 17 amino acids. Germline V gene lookup returns CDR1 LNHDA and CDR2 SQIVND (reference sequence). J gave up 1 base and V 7 bases, and 12 bases lay outside the gene matches.

J is TRBJ2-2 and V is TRBV11-2, with D unclear. Germline V gene lookup returns CDR1 SGHAT and CDR2 FQNNGV. V was trimmed by 4 bases and J by 0 bases, leaving 12 bases between them. The CDR3 has 16 amino acids. CDR3: CASSWPPGPNTGELFF. The CDR3 DNA reads as TGTGCCAGCAGCTGGCCCCCGGGCCCGAACACCGGGGAGCTGTTTTTT.

J is TRBJ2-2 and V is TRBV6-2 or TRBV6-3; D not resolved. Per germline, CDR1 MNHEY and CDR2 SVGEGT. CDR3 length: 15 residues. V shed 6 bases and J shed 2 bases, with 13 bases lying between them. CDR3 protein: CASSSFTTNTGELFF. CDR3 nucleotides: TGTGCCAGCAGCTCGTTTACAACCAACACCGGGGAGCTGTTTTTT.

The CDR3 nucleotides are TGTGCCTGGAGTTCCCTGATAGGCCAGTTCTTC. It yields the protein CAWSSLIGQFF. The V gene is TRBV30, the J gene TRBJ2-1; D unresolved. Germline V gives CDR1 GTSNPN, CDR2 SVGIG (reference sequence). This CDR3 contains 11 residues. Between the trimmed V and J ends, which lost 2 bases and 13 bases, there was a span of 12 bases.

The rearrangement links TRBV28 to TRBJ2-7, with a tentative D call TRBD2 (5 bases). Trimming cost V 6 bases and J 2 bases, with 11 bases left between them. Germline CDR1 reads MDHEN; CDR2 reads SYDVKM. This CDR3 is 13 amino acids long. The CDR3 nucleotides are TGTGCCAGCAGAGAGGGATCCACCTACGAGCAGTACTTC. Amino acid sequence: CASREGSTYEQYF. Full variable domain (outside the CDR3, taken from reference TRBV28 and TRBJ2-7): DVKVTQSSRYLVKRTGEKVFLECVQDMDHENMFWYRQDPGLGLRLIYFSYDVKMKEKGDIPEGYSVSREKKERFSLILESASTNQTSMYLCASREGSTYEQYFGPGTRLTVT.

The chain couples TRBV19 to TRBJ2-3, with 13 bases fitting TRBD2. This CDR3 has 19 residues. CDR1 LNHDA and CDR2 SQIVND come from the germline V gene (reference sequence). With 3 bases clipped from V and 4 bases from J, the junction kept 13 bases outside the gene matches. The CDR3 here is CASSMRSRLAGGAADTQYF. The CDR3 bases are TGTGCCAGTAGTATGCGGTCCCGACTAGCGGGGGGTGCTGCAGATACGCAGTATTTT.

This chain joins TRBV4-1 and TRBJ2-5, with D maybe TRBD1 (6 bases). The CDR3 runs 13 residues. The V end lost 1 base, the J end lost 5 bases, and 8 bases lay between the germline ends. The germline CDR1 and CDR2 sequences are MGHRA and YSYEKL. The CDR3 protein is CASSQGDTETQYF. Here the CDR3 DNA reads TGCGCCAGCAGCCAAGGGGACACCGAGACCCAGTACTTC.

The gene calls are TRBV6-4 and TRBJ2-3; 9 nucleotides agree with TRBD2. The V gene end was trimmed by 5 bases and the J gene end by 2 bases; junction bases not matched to a gene: 8. Germline lookup yields CDR1 MRHNA and CDR2 SNTAGT. CDR3 length: 16 residues. CDR3 in amino acids: CASSNLAGYPTDTQYF. CDR3 coding DNA: TGTGCCAGCAGTAATCTAGCGGGGTACCCCACAGATACGCAGTATTTT.

Here the CDR3 reads CASSDRPNQPQHF. CDR3 bases: TGTGCCAGCTCGGACAGGCCCAATCAGCCCCAGCATTTT. This chain links TRBV19 with TRBJ1-5, with 7 bases that match TRBD1. In germline, CDR1 is LNHDA, CDR2 SQIVND (reference sequence). Trimming at V came to 9 bases and at J to 3 bases, leaving 5 bases not matched to a gene. The CDR3 runs to 13 residues.

The rearrangement uses TRBV11-2 and TRBJ1-2; 7 nucleotides agree with TRBD1. CDR1 SGHAT and CDR2 FQNNGV come from the germline V gene. Trimming removed 1 base from V and 0 bases from J; junction bases left unmatched: 2. The CDR3 runs to 15 residues. Here the CDR3 reads CASSLGQGTNYGYTF. The CDR3 DNA reads as TGTGCCAGCAGCTTAGGACAGGGTACTAACTATGGCTACACCTTC.

The chain uses TRBV5-1 and TRBJ2-7, with 8 bases fitting TRBD2. V lost 4 bases to trimming and J lost 1 base; unmatched junction nucleotides: 10. The length of the CDR3 is 16 residues. Germline CDR1 is SGHRS and CDR2 is YFSETQ. For the CDR3, the DNA is TGCGCCAGCAGCGGGAAAGCGGGAGACGTATCCTACGAGCAGTACTTC. Its protein is CASSGKAGDVSYEQYF.

This chain uses TRBV2 with TRBJ1-2; D gene unclear. The CDR3 runs to 14 residues. V gave up 1 base and J gave up 8 bases, with 14 bases separating them. In germline, CDR1 is SNHLY, CDR2 FYNNEI. The CDR3 nucleotides read TGTGCCAGCAGTGAAGACGAAGAACGTTACGGCTACACCTTC. Translating gives CASSEDEERYGYTF.

This clone was seen a few times. The CDR3 sequence: CASSPREGGANVLTF. The CDR3 DNA reads as TGTGCCAGCTCACCACGGGAGGGAGGGGCCAACGTCCTGACTTTC. The chain joins TRBV18 to TRBJ2-6, with TRBD2 matching over 7 bases. The V and J ends lost 1 base and 4 bases, in that order; junction bases with no gene match: 1. The CDR3 consists of 15 residues. Looked up from germline, CDR1 is KGHSH and CDR2 is LQKENI. Full variable domain (missing parts from reference TRBV18 and TRBJ2-6): NAGVMQNPRHLVRRRGQEARLRCSPMKGHSHVYWYRQLPEEGLKFMVYLQKENIIDESGMPKERFSAEFPKEGPSILRIQQVVRGDSAAYFCASSPREGGANVLTFGAGSRLTVL.

V and J are TRBV6-6 and TRBJ1-4, with D maybe TRBD1 (6 bases). Germline CDR1 MNHNY, CDR2 SVGAGI (reference sequence). The CDR3 contains 11 residues. Trimming stripped 4 bases from V and 16 bases from J, with 13 bases between. Here the CDR3 DNA reads TGTGCCAGCAGTTCACGGTCAGGGGCGTTTTTT. This gives the protein CASSSRSGAFF.

This clone appeared a few times. The V gene is TRBV7-8, the J gene TRBJ1-1; no firm D call. The CDR3 is 12 amino acids. Trimming removed 5 bases from V and 7 bases from J, with 11 bases in between. Per germline, CDR1 SGHVS and CDR2 FQNEAQ. The CDR3 region is CASSNTYGEAFF. CDR3 bases: TGTGCCAGCAGCAATACTTATGGTGAAGCTTTCTTT.

This clone was picked up one time. V is TRBV29-1 and J is TRBJ1-1; 8 nucleotides align to TRBD1. J was trimmed by 8 bases and V by 4 bases; bases with no gene match: 0. CDR1 and CDR2 from the germline V gene are SQVTM and ANQGSEA. The length of the CDR3 is 10 residues. For the CDR3, the DNA is TGCAGCGTTGGGGACAGGGAAGCTTTCTTT. Translated: CSVGDREAFF.

The chain couples TRBV23-1 to TRBJ1-6; no firm D call. TRBV23-1 is an open reading frame, and its role is uncertain. This CDR3 contains 17 residues. V lost 0 bases and J 0 bases, leaving 9 bases between the germline ends. CDR3 nucleotide sequence: TGCGCCAGCAGTCAATCCTCTTTTAGCTCCTATAATTCACCCCTCCACTTT. Translated: CASSQSSFSSYNSPLHF.

The CDR3 DNA is TGTGCCAGTAGTGTCTCTCGGCAGGGTCGCCCCACGGGAAACATTCAGTACTTC. It translates to CASSVSRQGRPTGNIQYF. This sequence joins TRBV19 and TRBJ2-4; weak D call: TRBD1 (5 bases). Germline loops: CDR1 LNHDA, CDR2 SQIVND (reference sequence). The CDR3 has 18 amino acids. Deletions cut 5 bases from V and 6 bases from J, with 26 bases between.

A few counts support this clone. This chain uses TRBV25-1 with TRBJ2-5; the match to TRBD2 covers 7 bases. V dropped 1 base and J dropped 4; count of bases not matched to a gene: 6. The length of the CDR3 is 15 residues. The germline V gene has CDR1 MGHDK and CDR2 SYGVNS. The CDR3 loop is CASSESRPGGETQYF. CDR3 coding DNA: TGTGCCAGCAGTGAATCCCGCCCGGGGGGAGAGACCCAGTACTTC.

This rearrangement joins TRBV18 to TRBJ1-5; D remains unclear. Trimming pared 2 bases from V and 3 bases from J, leaving 11 bases between. The CDR3 has 15 amino acids. The V gene's germline CDR1 is KGHSH and CDR2 LQKENI. CDR3 DNA: TGTGCCAGCTCACCATCCGCGGGTATCAATCAGCCCCAGCATTTT. This gives the protein CASSPSAGINQPQHF.

V gene TRBV19 combines with J gene TRBJ1-1; D uncertain. Looked up from germline, CDR1 is LNHDA and CDR2 is SQIVND (reference sequence). Trimming took off 4 bases at V and 9 bases at J, with 12 bases between the two ends. The CDR3 covers 12 residues. The CDR3 sequence is CASSRAEGKAFF. CDR3 bases: TGTGCCAGTAGTAGAGCGGAGGGTAAAGCTTTCTTT.

The gene calls are TRBV28 and TRBJ1-2; D gene unclear. Trimming pared 4 bases from V and 3 bases from J, leaving 6 bases between. The CDR3 runs 12 residues. Germline loops: CDR1 MDHEN, CDR2 SYDVKM. DNA for the CDR3: TGTGCCAGCAGTTGGGTGGACTATGGCTACACCTTC. Its protein is CASSWVDYGYTF.

The chain is built from TRBV3-1 (or the pseudogene TRBV3-2) and TRBJ2-1, with TRBD2 matching 10 bases. J lost 7 bases, V lost 3 bases, and 3 bases had no gene match. Germline V gene data show CDR1 as LGHDT and CDR2 as YNNKEL (reference sequence). The CDR3 runs to 14 residues. CDR3 DNA sequence: TGTGCCAGCAGCCAGCTAGCGGGAGAAAATGAGCAGTTCTTC. Protein: CASSQLAGENEQFF.

In DNA, the CDR3 is TGCGCCAGCAGCCAAGAGAAGCGCCAGGGGAATGAAAAACTGTTTTTT. It specifies CASSQEKRQGNEKLFF. The chain combines TRBV4-3 with TRBJ1-4; a possible D gene is TRBD1 (6 bases). Germline V gene lookup returns CDR1 LGHNA and CDR2 YSLEER. CDR3 length: 16 amino acids. V was pared by 0 bases and J by 5 bases, with 13 bases between.

In its sample, this clone was seen a few times. V gene TRBV29-1 combines with J gene TRBJ1-4, with unresolved D. The CDR3 runs 11 residues. Germline-derived CDR1 and CDR2 are SQVTM and ANQGSEA. V was trimmed by 6 bases and J by 12 bases, leaving 14 bases between them. The CDR3 reads CSVKLFGELFF. CDR3 DNA sequence: TGCAGCGTCAAGCTCTTCGGGGAACTGTTTTTT.

The chain carries TRBV3-1 (or the pseudogene TRBV3-2) and TRBJ1-2; 8 bases agree with TRBD1. The CDR3 totals 14 residues. V was pared by 0 bases and J by 5 bases, with 2 bases of the junction left unmatched. Germline CDR1 LGHDT, CDR2 YNNKEL (reference sequence). The CDR3 protein is CASSQDHRGYGYTF. In DNA, the CDR3 is TGTGCCAGCAGCCAAGATCACAGGGGGTATGGCTACACCTTC.